This T cell receptor beta chain appears in the sequencing data of a study of cytomegalovirus exposure and HLA in healthy donors. General observations from the study: The study assumed roughly uniform donor sequencing depth for presence/absence analyses.

The PCR was carried out with 60 Vbeta primers and 13 Jbeta primers. Here immunoSEQ multiplex PCR was the method, and the copy in TCRdb shows in-frame clones only, minus some. The sample includes about 120,000 clones, approximately 69% seen only once; the top ten take approximately 4%. The CDR3 is made up of 15 amino acids. The germline gives CDR1 MNHNY, CDR2 SVGAGI (reference sequence). V lost 5 bases to trimming and J lost 5 bases; unmatched junction nucleotides: 6. A note on this clone: Its antigen is as yet unknown.

This chain connects TRBV6-6 to TRBJ1-5; 10 nucleotides agree with TRBD1. The TCR comes from a man aged 40-55 years in good health and CMV-seropositive. The sample taken for sequencing was PBMCs. The CDR3 here is CASSTGQGVDQPQHF. CDR3 coding DNA: TGTGCCAGCAGTACAGGACAGGGGGTGGATCAGCCCCAGCATTTT.